Below are 29 T cell receptor beta chains sequenced from a single sample in a study of CD8 T cells in Susac syndrome. Reverse transcription of roughly 0.5 to 1 ug RNA was carried out with random hexamers. Using its own MiXCR run on the immunoSEQ multiplex PCR reads, TCRdb lists one record per CDR3 protein. The sample contains around 130,000 distinct CDR3 sequences, 94% of which appear only once. Sequenced: CD4+ T cells from PBMCs. Source of these receptors: a human donor in good health.

The V call is TRBV2, the J call TRBJ1-6; no clear D. The CDR3 loop spans 14 amino acids. V lost 6 bases to trimming and J lost 6 bases, with 12 bases between them. CDR1 SNHLY and CDR2 FYNNEI come from the germline V gene. The CDR3 DNA reads as TGTGCCAGCAGATCCGACGGGATTAATTCACCCCTCCACTTT. The encoded protein is CASRSDGINSPLHF. The entire variable domain, with the rest obtained from reference TRBV2 and TRBJ1-6, is as follows: EPEVTQTPSHQVTQMGQEVILRCVPISNHLYFYWYRQILGQKVEFLVSFYNNEISEKSEIFDDQFSVERPDGSNFTLKIRSTKLEDSAMYFCASRSDGINSPLHFGNGTRLTVT.

This clonotype was seen only once. This chain joins TRBV18 and TRBJ2-6; 14 nucleotides line up with TRBD2. Germline CDR1 reads KGHSH; CDR2 reads LQKENI. The J segment lost 0 bases and the V segment lost 3 bases, leaving 7 bases of the junction unmatched. This CDR3 spans 20 amino acids. The CDR3 nucleotides are TGTGCCAGCTCACCCCTGGGACTAGCGGGAGCAACCTCTGGGGCCAACGTCCTGACTTTC. Translating it yields CASSPLGLAGATSGANVLTF. The full variable domain, with the rest looked up from reference TRBV18 and TRBJ2-6, is NAGVMQNPRHLVRRRGQEARLRCSPMKGHSHVYWYRQLPEEGLKFMVYLQKENIIDESGMPKERFSAEFPKEGPSILRIQQVVRGDSAAYFCASSPLGLAGATSGANVLTFGAGSRLTVL.

The chain couples TRBV20-1 to TRBJ2-2; D is possibly TRBD2 (5 bases). This CDR3 region has 12 residues. Germline loops: CDR1 DFQATT, CDR2 SNEGSKA (reference sequence). The V gene lost 3 bases and the J gene lost 8 bases, with 10 bases spanning the gap. The CDR3 DNA reads as TGCAGTGCTAGTGGCAGGAGGGGGGAGCTGTTTTTT. It encodes CSASGRRGELFF.

The V and J genes are TRBV6-5 and TRBJ1-1, with no clear D. CDR3 length: 11 residues. Trimming pared 6 bases from V and 2 bases from J, leaving 4 bases between. Germline V gives CDR1 MNHEY, CDR2 SVGAGI. CDR3 DNA: TGTGCCAGCAGGACTAACACTGAAGCTTTCTTT. This sequence encodes CASRTNTEAFF.

The chain combines TRBV12-3 or TRBV12-4 with TRBJ2-2, with D tentatively TRBD1 (6 bases). The CDR3 totals 16 residues. The V end lost 7 bases, the J end lost 4 bases, and 19 bases lay between the germline ends. The CDR3 nucleotides read TGTGCCAGCACAACCTGGGACACCTCTTTCACCGGGGAGCTGTTTTTT. As protein: CASTTWDTSFTGELFF.

The V gene is TRBV2, the J gene TRBJ2-1; D uncertain. The germline V gene encodes CDR1 SNHLY and CDR2 FYNNEI. Trimming cost V 6 bases and J 10 bases, with 7 bases left between them. The CDR3 length is 10 residues. The CDR3 DNA is TGTGCCAGCAGGGTAGGGGAGCAGTTCTTC. Protein: CASRVGEQFF. Full variable domain (outside the CDR3, taken from reference TRBV2 and TRBJ2-1): EPEVTQTPSHQVTQMGQEVILRCVPISNHLYFYWYRQILGQKVEFLVSFYNNEISEKSEIFDDQFSVERPDGSNFTLKIRSTKLEDSAMYFCASRVGEQFFGPGTRLTVL.

The chain joins TRBV6-2 or TRBV6-3 to TRBJ2-7; TRBD1 matches 8 bases. The CDR3 is 12 amino acids. With V trimmed by 6 bases and J by 6 bases, 4 bases remained unmatched. Germline V gene data show CDR1 as MNHEY and CDR2 as SVGEGT. DNA for the CDR3: TGTGCCAGCAGCGCGACAGGGGTCGAGCAGTACTTC. Protein: CASSATGVEQYF.

The chain employs TRBV3-1 and TRBJ2-5, with TRBD1 as a possible D gene (6 bases). Between the trimmed V and J ends, which lost 1 base and 2 bases, there was a span of 11 bases. The CDR3 is 15 amino acids. CDR1 and CDR2 from the germline V gene are LGHDT and YNNKEL (reference sequence). The DNA for the CDR3 is TGTGCCAGCAGCCAAGTTGGAAGGGGGCAAGAGACCCAGTACTTC. Encoded protein: CASSQVGRGQETQYF.

The chain couples TRBV20-1 to TRBJ2-3, with D possibly TRBD1 on 6 matching bases. The CDR3 runs 12 residues. Trimming took off 4 bases at V and 5 bases at J, with 10 bases between the two ends. The germline gives CDR1 DFQATT, CDR2 SNEGSKA (reference sequence). CDR3 in DNA: TGCAGTGCTACTTTAGGGGGAGATACGCAGTATTTT. The encoded protein is CSATLGGDTQYF.

This sequence joins TRBV5-1 and TRBJ2-1; tentatively, D is TRBD2 (5 bases). This CDR3 contains 15 residues. From germline, CDR1 is SGHRS and CDR2 YFSETQ. V lost 8 bases and J 0 bases, leaving 15 bases between the germline ends. The CDR3 loop is CASSIASGSYNEQFF. As DNA, the CDR3 is TGCGCCAGTTCCATAGCCAGCGGCTCCTACAATGAGCAGTTCTTC.

The chain links TRBV6-1 to TRBJ1-2; no definite D call. Trimming stripped 0 bases from V and 3 bases from J, with 8 bases between. Germline values: CDR1 MNHNS, CDR2 SASEGT. The CDR3 has 14 residues. CDR3 region: CASSEARGDYGYTF. The CDR3 bases are TGTGCCAGCAGTGAAGCGCGTGGCGACTATGGCTACACCTTC.

This clonotype was observed a single time. This chain joins TRBV7-2 and TRBJ2-2; 13 nucleotides line up with TRBD2. V dropped 6 bases and J dropped 4; count of bases not matched to a gene: 11. The CDR3 sequence is 18 residues long. Germline-derived CDR1 and CDR2 are SGHTA and FQGNSA. CDR3 amino acids: CASSSKTSGRTSTGELFF. In DNA, the CDR3 is TGTGCCAGCAGTTCTAAGACTAGCGGGAGGACCAGCACCGGGGAGCTGTTTTTT.

V is TRBV7-2 and J is TRBJ2-7, with D possibly TRBD1 on 6 matching bases. V lost 6 bases, J lost 2 bases, and 11 bases lay in between. The CDR3 sequence is 13 residues long. Germline V gene lookup returns CDR1 SGHTA and CDR2 FQGNSA. The CDR3 is CASSFTGTYEQYF. The CDR3 DNA reads as TGTGCCAGCAGTTTTACAGGGACCTACGAGCAGTACTTC.

The gene calls are TRBV7-3 and TRBJ2-1; 9 bases align to TRBD1. With 4 bases clipped from V and 8 bases from J, the junction kept 15 bases outside the gene matches. CDR3 length equals 17 residues. The germline V gene encodes CDR1 SGHTA and CDR2 FQGTGA. The CDR3 DNA reads as TGTGCCAGCAGCTCGCCGACAGGGGGAAGAACGCAGGATGAGCAGTTCTTC. Translating it yields CASSSPTGGRTQDEQFF.

CDR3 residues: CSATNAILGTQHF. The CDR3 nucleotides read TGCAGTGCTACCAACGCTATTTTGGGGACCCAGCATTTT. The V call is TRBV20-1, the J call TRBJ1-5; no definite D call. The CDR3 length is 13 residues. Germline V gives CDR1 DFQATT, CDR2 SNEGSKA (reference sequence). Trimming took 4 bases from V and 11 from J, leaving 18 bases between them.

The gene calls are TRBV4-1 and TRBJ2-3, with 10 bases identical to TRBD2. The CDR3 is 19 residues long. V shed 4 bases and J 3 bases; nucleotides not matched to a gene: 16. Looked up from germline, CDR1 is MGHRA and CDR2 is YSYEKL. For the CDR3, the DNA is TGCGCCAGCAGCCTTTCGAGCCTAGCGGGAGAAAAGAGAACAGATACGCAGTATTTT. It yields the protein CASSLSSLAGEKRTDTQYF.

V is TRBV5-6 and J is TRBJ2-5; TRBD2 aligns across 7 bases. CDR3 length equals 13 residues. In germline, CDR1 is SGHDT, CDR2 YYEEEE. The trim removed 2 bases at V and 3 bases at J, leaving 1 base unmatched. This CDR3 is CASSFGTKETQYF. CDR3 in DNA: TGTGCCAGCAGCTTTGGGACTAAAGAGACCCAGTACTTC.

The rearrangement joins TRBV9 to TRBJ2-7, with 12 bases aligning to TRBD2. Germline V lookup: CDR1 SGDLS, CDR2 YYNGEE. V shed 4 bases, J shed 2 bases, and the junction held 7 bases outside the gene matches. The CDR3 has 16 residues. CDR3 sequence reads: CASSPRLAGVPYEQYF. DNA for the CDR3: TGTGCCAGCAGCCCGAGACTAGCGGGGGTTCCCTACGAGCAGTACTTC.

This clonotype has only one observation. The chain joins TRBV18 to TRBJ1-1; no clear D gene. The V gene lost 2 bases and the J gene lost 5 bases, with 12 bases spanning the gap. This CDR3 is 14 amino acids long. The germline V gene encodes CDR1 KGHSH and CDR2 LQKENI. The CDR3: CASSPLDLGTEAFF. CDR3 nucleotide sequence: TGTGCCAGCTCACCATTAGATCTCGGGACTGAAGCTTTCTTT.

Note on this clonotype: At one boundary the junction diverges from the germline segment, which might be a read error. The rearrangement uses TRBV18 and TRBJ2-7; 9 nucleotides align to TRBD1. Germline V gives CDR1 KGHSH, CDR2 LQKENI. The CDR3 is made up of 13 amino acids. Here the CDR3 DNA reads TGTGCCAGCTCACCACGAACAGGGACAGGGTGTGAGTTC. Residues: CASSPRTGTGCEF.

This clonotype has only one observation. The rearrangement uses TRBV5-1 and TRBJ2-4; 10 bases match TRBD1. The CDR3 runs to 14 residues. From germline, CDR1 is SGHRS and CDR2 YFSETQ. With 4 bases clipped from V and 6 bases from J, the junction kept 4 bases outside the gene matches. This chain's CDR3 is CASSLGQGVNIQYF. CDR3 in DNA: TGCGCCAGCAGCCTCGGACAGGGGGTAAACATTCAGTACTTC.

V usage is TRBV7-2 and J usage is TRBJ1-5, with TRBD1 matching over 7 bases. The CDR3 is 14 amino acids. The V and J ends lost 5 bases and 7 bases, in that order; junction bases with no gene match: 8. From germline, CDR1 is SGHTA and CDR2 FQGNSA. In DNA form, the CDR3 reads TGTGCCAGCAGCCCAAGACAGGGCGGGCAGCCCCAGCATTTT. It is translated as CASSPRQGGQPQHF.

V is TRBV19 and J is TRBJ2-5, with D perhaps TRBD2 (6 bases). V gave up 3 bases and J gave up 1 base, with 9 bases separating them. Per the germline V gene, CDR1 is LNHDA and CDR2 is SQIVND (reference sequence). The length of the CDR3 is 14 residues. The CDR3 sequence is CASSIRETQETQYF. Written as DNA, the CDR3 is TGTGCCAGTAGTATCCGGGAGACCCAAGAGACCCAGTACTTC.

V gene TRBV20-1 combines with J gene TRBJ1-1, with a possible D match to TRBD1 (6 bases). V lost 6 bases and J 0 bases, leaving 17 bases between the germline ends. This CDR3 has 15 amino acids. Germline V gene sequence: CDR1 DFQATT, CDR2 SNEGSKA (reference sequence). The CDR3 sequence: CSAHTGSPVNTEAFF. The CDR3, as DNA: TGCAGTGCCCATACAGGGAGCCCTGTGAACACTGAAGCTTTCTTT.

V usage is TRBV11-2 and J usage is TRBJ1-6, with D unclear. V was trimmed by 1 base and J by 10 bases, leaving 14 bases between them. The CDR3 runs to 15 residues. CDR1 and CDR2 (germline): SGHAT, FQNNGV. The CDR3 reads CASSLGPGTGSPLHF. The CDR3 coding sequence is TGTGCCAGCAGCTTAGGACCTGGAACCGGGTCACCCCTCCACTTT.

V gene TRBV2 combines with J gene TRBJ2-1; no clear D. The CDR3 runs 14 residues. Germline V gives CDR1 SNHLY, CDR2 FYNNEI. Trimming removed 2 bases at V and 6 bases at J, with 11 bases between. CDR3 in DNA: TGTGCCAGCAGTGAATTTGGACCTGTCAATGAGCAGTTCTTC. Translating gives CASSEFGPVNEQFF.

The V gene is TRBV6-2 or TRBV6-3, the J gene TRBJ2-7; D unresolved. The CDR3 sequence is 11 residues long. Germline V CDR1 and CDR2: MNHEY, SVGEGT. Deletions cut 8 bases from V and 10 bases from J, with 15 bases between. The CDR3 coding sequence is TGTGCCAGCGACGCCCCGGGTGTACAGTACTTC. Its translation is CASDAPGVQYF.

The V and J genes are TRBV9 and TRBJ2-3; D is ambiguous. Trimming took 1 base from V and 4 from J, leaving 4 bases between them. Germline CDR1 is SGDLS and CDR2 is YYNGEE. The CDR3 loop spans 12 amino acids. As DNA, the CDR3 is TGTGCCAGCAGCGTAAGTCCAGATACGCAGTATTTT. This gives the protein CASSVSPDTQYF.

The chain carries TRBV5-1 and TRBJ2-1, with D unclear. Trimming cost V 0 bases and J 6 bases, with 10 bases left between them. The CDR3 contains 14 residues. Germline V gene data show CDR1 as SGHRS and CDR2 as YFSETQ. The CDR3 loop is CASSLGTSPNEQFF. For the CDR3, the DNA is TGCGCCAGCAGCTTGGGCACCTCTCCCAATGAGCAGTTCTTC.